This TCR beta chain comes out of a study of glioma-infiltrating T cells (dated by TCRdb to the mid-2010s). About the investigation overall: TCR alpha- and beta-chain repertoires were sequenced from glioma tissue, non-neoplastic brain tissue and matched peripheral blood mononuclear cells. To gauge divergence between tissue and blood T-cell populations, every tissue-infiltrating repertoire was compared against the peripheral blood repertoire from the same patient. Three low-grade glioma patients, under ten primary glioblastoma patients, and three non-glioma patients who contributed non-neoplastic brain tissue made up the paired cohort.

Study-wide findings and limitations: Very few CDR3 sequences were found to be shared between tissue and blood, and this scarcity was attributed to high CDR3 diversity and limited sampling. The group comparisons were based on small numbers of patients: three non-neoplastic, three low-grade glioma and seven or eight glioblastoma patients. VJ-independent divergence between tissue and blood was below expectation in non-neoplastic patients but above expectation in all gliomas, especially low-grade gliomas.

TCR alpha and beta CDR3 regions were amplified with the iRepertoire nested amplicon-rescue multiplex PCR (arm-PCR) platform from RNA. One-step reverse transcription and amplification used about 85-400 ng of tissue mRNA or PBMC total RNA as input. Following bead purification, Illumina adapters were added by a secondary multiplex PCR, and libraries between 200 and 400 bp were gel-purified. Libraries carried internal 6-nucleotide barcodes used for demultiplexing. Sequencing of the libraries was done on an Illumina MiSeq using 2x220 or 2x250 nucleotide paired-end reads. Processing in the source paper ran as follows. FLASH 1.2.11 was used to merge paired reads, and BWA-MEM then aligned the reads to the GRCh37 human genome before TRA and TRB reads were extracted. An IMGT-derived reference of cassette sequences and CDR3 motifs, with pseudogenes included, was used for V and J assignment. Reads were translated in three frames, and productive CDR3s were defined as those with a C...FGXG motif and no stop codons. Unique combinations of V-J cassette pair and CDR3 amino acid sequence were defined as clonotypes. Hamming distance filtering was applied to reads, with thresholds set by the sequence error rate of each sample in mapped regions. TCRdb itself trimmed the public reads at Q25 with fastp, ran MiXCR and retained productive beta chains. Every CDR3 protein is listed once, alongside the most common genes and DNA of its rows. None of the V and J calls come from the authors' own analysis; TCRdb made them. For this sample the table gives around 99,000 distinct CDR3 sequences, of which less than 30% were detected only once. Roughly a third of the sample is in the top ten clones.

This clonotype was seen a few times. Its antigen is not yet known. Per-nucleotide qualities are absent, and no much larger clonotype sits a single base away. Here V drops 1 base and J drops 0 bases, and the junction holds 9 bases not matched to any gene. CDR1 and CDR2 are read off the germline V gene as KGHSH and LQKENI. The CDR3 measures 17 amino acids from cysteine to phenylalanine. The kept DNA is CDR3 alone, 51 bases in frame from the first base. The chain couples TRBV18 to TRBJ2-7; TRBD1 aligns with 7 central bases. The sample comprised glioma tissue, nonneoplastic brain tissue, or PBMCs (not recorded which). The clonotype originates from a human donor with low-grade glioma or glioblastoma, undergoing nonglioma brain surgery, or in good health (not recorded which). The CDR3 protein sequence reads: CASSPQSGQFDSYEQYF. The bases read TGTGCCAGCTCACCACAGTCGGGACAGTTCGACTCCTACGAGCAGTACTTC. The CDR3 plus the reference TRBV18 and TRBJ2-7 genes for the other parts give the full variable domain: NAGVMQNPRHLVRRRGQEARLRCSPMKGHSHVYWYRQLPEEGLKFMVYLQKENIIDESGMPKERFSAEFPKEGPSILRIQQVVRGDSAAYFCASSPQSGQFDSYEQYFGPGTRLTVT.